This passage covers 25 T cell receptor beta chains from one sample sequenced in a study of cytomegalovirus exposure and HLA in healthy donors. The PCR contained 60 Vbeta and 13 Jbeta primers. Assay used: immunoSEQ multiplex PCR; TCRdb lists only in-frame clones, some missing. Of 110,000 to 150,000 clones listed, roughly 9.8% were seen once; the top ten hold 1.8%. The sample was PBMCs. These receptor sequences come from a man over 45 in good health and CMV-seronegative.

The chain couples TRBV5-1 to TRBJ2-5; a possible D gene is TRBD2 (5 bases). V was shortened by 1 base and J by 5 bases, with 12 bases between the two germline ends. CDR1 and CDR2 from the germline V gene are SGHRS and YFSETQ. The CDR3 covers 14 residues. The CDR3 bases are TGCGCCAGCAGCTTGCTGAGGGTCACGGAGACCCAGTACTTC. Protein product: CASSLLRVTETQYF.

This clone has a handful of counts. This sequence joins TRBV28 and TRBJ1-5, with D possibly TRBD1 on 5 matching bases. The CDR3 runs 14 residues. From germline, CDR1 is MDHEN and CDR2 SYDVKM. The V and J ends lost 8 bases and 6 bases respectively, with 17 bases between them. CDR3 DNA sequence: TGTGCCAGCCGACATTACTCCAGGGTTCAGCCCCAGCATTTT. It translates to CASRHYSRVQPQHF.

The chain uses TRBV27 and TRBJ2-5, with TRBD2 matching 11 bases. V shed 6 bases and J 1 base; nucleotides not matched to a gene: 7. The germline gives CDR1 MNHEY, CDR2 SMNVEV (reference sequence). The CDR3 covers 16 residues. In DNA form, the CDR3 reads TGTGCCAGCAGCACCCGACTAGCGGGAACCCAAGAGACCCAGTACTTC. It translates to CASSTRLAGTQETQYF.

This clone has only a few counts. J is TRBJ2-5 and V is TRBV7-6, with a weak D call TRBD2 (7 bases). CDR3 size: 16 residues. Per germline, CDR1 SGHVS and CDR2 FNYEAQ. V was clipped by 2 bases and J by 5 bases, with 18 bases between them. The CDR3 loop reads CASSLSGPGGIETQYF. The DNA for the CDR3 is TGTGCCAGCAGCTTATCGGGGCCGGGGGGCATCGAGACCCAGTACTTC. The full variable domain, rest sourced from reference TRBV7-6 and TRBJ2-5, is GAGVSQSPRYKVTKRGQDVALRCDPISGHVSLYWYRQALGQGPEFLTYFNYEAQQDKSGLPNDRFSAERPEGSISTLTIQRTEQRDSAMYRCASSLSGPGGIETQYFGPGTRLLVL.

This clone was counted only a few times. The chain has TRBV28 and TRBJ2-5; 10 bases agree with TRBD1. Germline CDR1 MDHEN, CDR2 SYDVKM. V dropped 3 bases and J dropped 5; count of bases not matched to a gene: 3. The CDR3 extends over 14 amino acids. The CDR3 DNA reads TGTGCCAGCAGTTTTGACAGGGGGCGTGAGACCCAGTACTTC. Its protein is CASSFDRGRETQYF.

The chain links TRBV13 to TRBJ1-5; 7 bases agree with TRBD1. Germline V gives CDR1 PRHDT, CDR2 FYEKMQ (reference sequence). This CDR3 has 16 residues. Trimming at V came to 5 bases and at J to 1 base, leaving 8 bases not matched to a gene. The CDR3 DNA reads as TGTGCCAGCAGCGCCAGGGGGAGCGAAAGCAATCAGCCCCAGCATTTT. Its translation: CASSARGSESNQPQHF.

About this clone itself: The same CDR3 also results from other DNA sequences found in this sample. The chain combines TRBV6-5 with TRBJ1-4; D ambiguous. This CDR3 is built from 13 residues. CDR1 is MNHEY, CDR2 SVGAGI, per germline. The V gene lost 4 bases and the J gene lost 7 bases, with 10 bases spanning the gap. The CDR3, as DNA: TGTGCCAGCAGTTTGGACCGGGGTGAAAAACTGTTTTTT. It encodes CASSLDRGEKLFF.

There are a few counts of this clone. The same CDR3 is also encoded by other DNA sequences in this sample. The chain has TRBV5-1 and TRBJ2-1, with 12 bases fitting TRBD2. After removal of 3 bases from V and 3 bases from J, the junction contained 1 base not matched to a gene. The CDR3 sequence is 15 residues long. Germline CDR1 and CDR2: SGHRS and YFSETQ. The CDR3 DNA follows: TGCGCCAGCAGCTCGGGACTAGCGGGCTACAATGAGCAGTTCTTC. It specifies CASSSGLAGYNEQFF.

This clone appeared a few times. This chain uses TRBV30 with TRBJ1-5; 8 bases map to TRBD1. Trimming at V came to 5 bases and at J to 5 bases, leaving 8 bases not matched to a gene. The CDR3 length is 14 residues. Germline V gives CDR1 GTSNPN, CDR2 SVGIG (reference sequence). The CDR3 reads CAWDKQGAHQPQHF. The CDR3 coding sequence is TGTGCCTGGGATAAGCAGGGGGCCCATCAGCCCCAGCATTTT.

V gene TRBV4-2 combines with J gene TRBJ1-2; tentatively, D is TRBD1 (5 bases). There are 19 residues in the CDR3. The V end was cut by 1 base, the J end by 0 bases, with 21 bases between. In germline, CDR1 is LGHNA, CDR2 YNFKEQ. The CDR3 coding sequence is TGTGCCAGCAGCCAAGCTGTTTGGAGACAGAGGATAGCTAACTATGGCTACACCTTC. Translating it yields CASSQAVWRQRIANYGYTF.

This rearrangement joins TRBV6-5 to TRBJ1-6; no definite D call. With 4 bases removed from V and 0 bases from J, the gap between germline ends came to 4 bases. The CDR3 sequence is 14 residues long. The V gene's germline CDR1 is MNHEY and CDR2 SVGAGI. The CDR3 bases are TGTGCCAGCAGTTCCAGCTCCTATAATTCACCCCTCCACTTT. It encodes CASSSSSYNSPLHF.

This clone was counted many times. The CDR3 nucleotides are TGTGCCTGGGAGGAGGGCAGGGTCCCTTTCGAGCAGTACTTC. Its translation is CAWEEGRVPFEQYF. The chain combines TRBV30 with TRBJ2-7; perhaps TRBD2 as D (6 bases). V was pared by 5 bases and J by 6 bases, with 20 bases between. The CDR3 consists of 14 residues. CDR1 is GTSNPN, CDR2 SVGIG, per germline (reference sequence).

This clone was seen a handful of times. This chain uses TRBV9 with TRBJ1-1; D perhaps matches TRBD1 (5 bases). V was trimmed by 4 bases and J by 3 bases, leaving 19 bases between them. The CDR3 runs to 16 residues. Germline CDR1 reads SGDLS; CDR2 reads YYNGEE. CDR3 sequence (DNA): TGTGCCAGCAGCCAACGGGACGCCCGGAGGGACACTGAAGCTTTCTTT. This encodes CASSQRDARRDTEAFF.

J is TRBJ2-3 and V is TRBV7-9; TRBD1 matches 9 bases. Germline loops: CDR1 SEHNR, CDR2 FQNEAQ (reference sequence). The junction had 4 bases not matched to a gene; V was cut back by 0 bases and J by 3 bases. The CDR3 runs 16 residues. CDR3 protein: CASSLAMTGGTDTQYF. The CDR3 DNA reads as TGTGCCAGCAGCTTAGCGATGACAGGGGGGACAGATACGCAGTATTTT.

V usage is TRBV5-1 and J usage is TRBJ1-4; 7 bases are a match to TRBD1. Germline CDR1 reads SGHRS; CDR2 reads YFSETQ. This CDR3 is 19 amino acids long. J was trimmed by 0 bases and V by 4 bases; bases with no gene match: 15. The CDR3 coding sequence is TGCGCCAGCAGCCTAACGCCCGGGACAGCGATCCCAACTAATGAAAAACTGTTTTTT. This translates into CASSLTPGTAIPTNEKLFF.

This clone was seen only a few times. The rearrangement uses TRBV10-2 and TRBJ2-2, with 13 positions matching TRBD2. This CDR3 has 16 residues. After removal of 8 bases from V and 5 bases from J, the junction contained 8 bases not matched to a gene. Germline CDR1 reads WSHSY; CDR2 reads SAAADI. The DNA for the CDR3 is TGCGCCAGCGGCGCGGGACTAGCGGGACTAACCGGGGAGCTGTTTTTT. It yields the protein CASGAGLAGLTGELFF.

This clone was counted once. The rearrangement uses TRBV19 and TRBJ2-5; 13 bases fit TRBD2. Losses at the gene ends were 6 bases for V and 9 bases for J; bases not matched to a gene: 10. The CDR3 totals 15 residues. Per the germline V gene, CDR1 is LNHDA and CDR2 is SQIVND (reference sequence). For the CDR3, the DNA is TGTGCCAGTAGCCACGGGACTAGCGGGGATGGTCCCCAGTACTTC. As protein: CASSHGTSGDGPQYF.

The genes are TRBV9 and TRBJ2-5, with a weak D call TRBD2 (5 bases). CDR3 length: 14 residues. Germline CDR1 is SGDLS and CDR2 is YYNGEE. The germline V and J ends were trimmed by 3 bases and 5 bases, with 14 bases remaining between them. The CDR3 is CASSGTYWEETQYF. The CDR3, as DNA: TGTGCCAGCAGCGGGACCTACTGGGAGGAGACCCAGTACTTC.

There are a few counts of this clone. The V and J genes are TRBV2 and TRBJ2-2; 10 positions agree with TRBD2. The germline CDR1 and CDR2 sequences are SNHLY and FYNNEI. The CDR3 totals 17 residues. V gave up 8 bases and J gave up 3 bases; unmatched junction bases: 12. The CDR3 DNA sequence: TGTGCCAGCCGCCTACGAAGCGGGAGGGGAGACACCGGGGAGCTGTTTTTT. This codes for CASRLRSGRGDTGELFF.

There are a few counts of this clone. V gene TRBV5-1 combines with J gene TRBJ1-5, with 10 bases that match TRBD1. Germline V gene data show CDR1 as SGHRS and CDR2 as YFSETQ. V dropped 4 bases and J dropped 6; count of bases not matched to a gene: 1. CDR3 length equals 13 residues. DNA for the CDR3: TGCGCCAGCAGCCGGGACAGGGGTCAGCCCCAGCATTTT. This encodes CASSRDRGQPQHF.

This chain connects TRBV2 to TRBJ2-1, with a weak D call TRBD1 (6 bases). Trimming took 10 bases from V and 0 from J, leaving 13 bases between them. The CDR3 sequence is 14 residues long. Per the germline V gene, CDR1 is SNHLY and CDR2 is FYNNEI. The CDR3 here is CAKRQASSYNEQFF. The CDR3 bases are TGTGCCAAAAGACAGGCAAGCTCCTACAATGAGCAGTTCTTC.

This chain uses TRBV4-1 with TRBJ2-3, with TRBD2 matching 13 bases. The CDR3 loop spans 16 amino acids. V lost 4 bases and J lost 6; bases outside the gene matches: 7. Germline V gene sequence: CDR1 MGHRA, CDR2 YSYEKL. CDR3 DNA: TGCGCCAGCAGCCGAGCCGGACTAGCGGGAGTGGATACGCAGTATTTT. This gives the protein CASSRAGLAGVDTQYF.

The chain is built from TRBV2 and TRBJ2-7, with 11 bases fitting TRBD2. V was pared by 5 bases and J by 2 bases, with 2 bases of the junction left unmatched. The germline CDR1 and CDR2 sequences are SNHLY and FYNNEI. The length of the CDR3 is 14 residues. The CDR3 spells CASSTTSGAYEQYF. The CDR3 coding sequence is TGTGCCAGCAGTACGACTAGCGGGGCCTACGAGCAGTACTTC.

In this sample, this clone turned up once. The chain joins TRBV2 to TRBJ1-6; possible D gene TRBD1, 6 bases. CDR3 length: 15 amino acids. Germline V gives CDR1 SNHLY, CDR2 FYNNEI. The V gene lost 7 bases and the J gene lost 6 bases, with 16 bases spanning the gap. The CDR3 sequence: CASIPRDTLNSPLHF. The CDR3 bases are TGTGCCAGCATTCCCCGGGACACTCTTAATTCACCCCTCCACTTT.

This clone appeared once. V is TRBV11-2 and J is TRBJ2-5; maybe TRBD2 (5 bases). The J call may be incorrect, as the DNA end agrees better with TRBJ2-7. CDR1 is SGHAT and CDR2 is FQNNGV in the germline V gene. This CDR3 contains 15 residues. The CDR3 here is CASSLDPGNSYEQYF. In DNA form, the CDR3 reads TGTGCCAGCAGCTTAGATCCGGGAAACTCCTACGAGCAGTACTTC.